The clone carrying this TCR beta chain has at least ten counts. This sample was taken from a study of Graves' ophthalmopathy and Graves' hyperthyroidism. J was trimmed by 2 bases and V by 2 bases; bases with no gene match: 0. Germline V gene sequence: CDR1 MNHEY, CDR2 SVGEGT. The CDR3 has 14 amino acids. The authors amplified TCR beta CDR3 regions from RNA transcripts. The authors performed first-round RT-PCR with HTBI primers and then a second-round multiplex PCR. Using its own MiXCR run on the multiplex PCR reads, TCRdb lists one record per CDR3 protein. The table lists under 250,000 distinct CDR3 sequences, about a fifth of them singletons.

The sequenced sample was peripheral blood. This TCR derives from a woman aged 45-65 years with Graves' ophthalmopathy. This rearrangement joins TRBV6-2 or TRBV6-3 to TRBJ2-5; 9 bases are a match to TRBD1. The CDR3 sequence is CASSYDRGQETQYF. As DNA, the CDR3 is TGTGCCAGCAGTTACGACAGGGGGCAAGAGACCCAGTACTTC.